These T cell receptor beta chains were read from a single sample in a study of cytomegalovirus exposure and HLA in healthy donors. Generated by immunoSEQ multiplex PCR, the TCRdb table keeps only in-frame clones and is missing some. The table has about 150,000 clones, 80% to 90% seen once. Specimen: PBMCs. All receptors come from a man aged 18 to 35 in good health and CMV-seropositive. CDR3s include the opening cysteine and the closing phenylalanine or tryptophan. D genes are given only for firm matches. A clone size is listed for some rows: how often the clone was seen (once, few, many), or a class if it is expanded.

V: TRBV28
J: TRBJ2-7
D: TRBD1
size: NA
DNA: TGTGCCAGCAGTAAGCGACAGGGGGCGTATTCCTACGAGCAGTACTTC
CDR3: CASSKRQGAYSYEQYF

V: TRBV6-5
J: TRBJ2-7
D: NA
size: few
DNA: TGTGCCAGCAGTTATGGTGGACAGAGCTACGAGCAGTACTTC
CDR3: CASSYGGQSYEQYF

V: TRBV29-1
J: TRBJ1-4
D: NA
size: once
DNA: TGCAGCGCCTCCAACGGGCCGGGGGAAAAACTGTTTTTT
CDR3: CSASNGPGEKLFF

V: TRBV19
J: TRBJ2-6
D: TRBD1
size: NA
DNA: TGTGCCAGTAGTCGGACAGGGCACGCTGGGGCCAACGTCCTGACTTTC
CDR3: CASSRTGHAGANVLTF

V: TRBV5-6
J: TRBJ1-3
D: TRBD1
size: NA
DNA: TGTGCCAGCAGCCAATGGCAGGGGGCTTCTGGAAACACCATATATTTT
CDR3: CASSQWQGASGNTIYF

V: TRBV5-1
J: TRBJ1-5
D: TRBD1
size: NA
DNA: TGCGCCAGCAGCCCGGGGCAGGGACAGGAAAGCAATCAGCCCCAGCATTTT
CDR3: CASSPGQGQESNQPQHF

V: TRBV7-2
J: TRBJ1-2
D: TRBD1
size: NA
DNA: TGTGCCAGCAGCTTAGCGGGGCAGGGGGCCAGGTATGGCTACACCTTC
CDR3: CASSLAGQGARYGYTF

V: TRBV5-6
J: TRBJ2-1
D: TRBD2
size: NA
DNA: TGTGCCAGCAGCTCAAGCGGGGACGCCTACAATGAGCAGTTCTTC
CDR3: CASSSSGDAYNEQFF

V: TRBV7-8
J: TRBJ2-7
D: TRBD2
size: NA
DNA: TGTGCCAGCAGCCGGACTAGCGGGAGGCCAAGCCAAACCTACGAGCAGTACTTC
CDR3: CASSRTSGRPSQTYEQYF

V: TRBV18
J: TRBJ2-1
D: NA
size: NA
DNA: TGTGCCAGCTCACCACCATTGGCGGGTCAGTTCTTC
CDR3: CASSPPLAGQFF

V: TRBV5-1
J: TRBJ1-6
D: TRBD1
size: NA
DNA: TGCGCCAGCAGCGGGGGACAGGGGGATTCACCCCTCCACTTT
CDR3: CASSGGQGDSPLHF

V: TRBV19
J: TRBJ1-1
D: TRBD1
size: NA
DNA: TGTGCCAGCCACTTGGGCGGACAGGGGTCCACTGAAGCTTTCTTT
CDR3: CASHLGGQGSTEAFF

V: TRBV9
J: TRBJ2-3
D: NA
size: NA
DNA: TGTGCCAGCAGCGCCTTAAACAGGGAAGATACGCAGTATTTT
CDR3: CASSALNREDTQYF

V: TRBV25-1
J: TRBJ2-7
D: NA
size: NA
DNA: TGTGCCAGCAGCGGAGCCTCAGGGAACGACTACGAGCAGTACTTC
CDR3: CASSGASGNDYEQYF

V: TRBV30
J: TRBJ2-7
D: NA
size: NA
DNA: TGTGCCTGGAGTTATACAGGGTCCAACGAGCAGTACTTC
CDR3: CAWSYTGSNEQYF

V: TRBV18
J: TRBJ2-7
D: TRBD1
size: NA
DNA: TGTGCCAGCTCACCCTACAGGGGTTTTGGCGAGCAGTACTTC
CDR3: CASSPYRGFGEQYF

V: TRBV21-1
J: TRBJ2-7
D: NA
size: NA
DNA: TGTGCCAGCAGCAAACAGGGGACAGGGGTCTACGAGCAGTACTTC
CDR3: CASSKQGTGVYEQYF

V: TRBV6-5
J: TRBJ1-2
D: NA
size: NA
DNA: TGTGCCAGCAGACAGGATCAACTCATGGGCTACACCTTC
CDR3: CASRQDQLMGYTF

V: TRBV18
J: TRBJ1-2
D: TRBD1
size: few
DNA: TGTGCCAGCTCACTACGGACAGGGAAGACTAACTATGGCTACACCTTC
CDR3: CASSLRTGKTNYGYTF

V: TRBV7-6
J: TRBJ2-3
D: TRBD2
size: NA
DNA: TGTGCCAGCAGCTTAGATGGAACTAGCGGGACAGATACGCAGTATTTT
CDR3: CASSLDGTSGTDTQYF

V: TRBV4-2
J: TRBJ2-7
D: NA
size: NA
DNA: TGTGCCAGCAGCCCGGGACTCCGGAGGGAGCAGTACTTC
CDR3: CASSPGLRREQYF

V: TRBV5-6
J: TRBJ1-5
D: TRBD1
size: many
DNA: TGTGCCAGCAGCCGGACAGGGGAATTTCAGCCCCAGCATTTT
CDR3: CASSRTGEFQPQHF

V: TRBV4-3
J: TRBJ2-3
D: TRBD2
size: NA
DNA: TGCGCCAGCAGCCAAGGACTAGCGGGGAGCACAGATACGCAGTATTTT
CDR3: CASSQGLAGSTDTQYF

V: TRBV6-1
J: TRBJ1-1
D: NA
size: NA
DNA: TGTGCCAGCAGCTTGGCAGGGCCCAACACTGAAGCTTTCTTT
CDR3: CASSLAGPNTEAFF

V: TRBV19
J: TRBJ2-7
D: NA
size: NA
DNA: TGTGCCAGTAGTAGGCGAGGGCCCTACGAGCAGTACTTC
CDR3: CASSRRGPYEQYF

V: TRBV30
J: TRBJ1-2
D: NA
size: NA
DNA: TGTGCCTGCCAAGGCAGGTACTATGGCTACACCTTC
CDR3: CACQGRYYGYTF

V: TRBV11-1
J: TRBJ2-7
D: TRBD1
size: NA
DNA: TGTGCCAGCAGCTGGGCCGGACAGGGGGCCTACGAGCAGTACTTC
CDR3: CASSWAGQGAYEQYF

V: TRBV5-1
J: TRBJ1-2
D: TRBD1
size: few
DNA: TGCGCCAGCAGCCCGGACGGACAGGGAGGCTATGGCTACACCTTC
CDR3: CASSPDGQGGYGYTF

V: TRBV6-5
J: TRBJ1-1
D: NA
size: NA
DNA: TGTGCCAGCACTCCGTCGGGACAAGTCAGTGAAGCTTTCTTT
CDR3: CASTPSGQVSEAFF

V: TRBV2
J: TRBJ2-1
D: TRBD2
size: NA
DNA: TGTGCCAGCAGTGTTGGGCTAGCGGGAATAGGAGAGCAGTTCTTC
CDR3: CASSVGLAGIGEQFF

V: TRBV7-9
J: TRBJ2-7
D: NA
size: NA
DNA: TGTGCCAGCAGCTCGGGCGGGGGCCCCTACGAGCAGTACTTC
CDR3: CASSSGGGPYEQYF

V: TRBV2
J: TRBJ1-5
D: TRBD1
size: few
DNA: TGTGCCAGCAGTGCTAGGGGGCATATGGCGATCAATCAGCCCCAGCATTTT
CDR3: CASSARGHMAINQPQHF

V: TRBV6-5
J: TRBJ1-3
D: TRBD1
size: NA
DNA: TGTGCCAGCAGTCGGGACAGGGGGCCTGGAAACACCATATATTTT
CDR3: CASSRDRGPGNTIYF

V: TRBV7-9
J: TRBJ1-1
D: TRBD1
size: NA
DNA: TGTGCCAGCAGAGGGGGCGTTCGGGCGACTGAAGCTTTCTTT
CDR3: CASRGGVRATEAFF

V: TRBV5-1
J: TRBJ2-7
D: NA
size: NA
DNA: TGCGCCAGCAGCTTGGGGCGCCGGGACTTTGAACAGCAGTACTTC
CDR3: CASSLGRRDFEQQYF

V: TRBV5-1
J: TRBJ1-5
D: TRBD1
size: NA
DNA: TGCGCCAGCAGCTTGGAACCTTCTCAGGGGGCCAATCAGCCCCAGCATTTT
CDR3: CASSLEPSQGANQPQHF

V: TRBV4-1
J: TRBJ1-2
D: NA
size: few
DNA: TGCGCCAGCAGCCAAGAAACTACGGCATCCCCTTCCCATGGCTACACCTTC
CDR3: CASSQETTASPSHGYTF

V: TRBV18
J: TRBJ2-7
D: TRBD2
size: few
DNA: TGTGCCAGCTTCTTACGACTAGCGGGGAGCTACGAGCAGTACTTC
CDR3: CASFLRLAGSYEQYF

V: TRBV18
J: TRBJ1-5
D: NA
size: NA
DNA: TGTGCCAGCGCGGCGGCAGACGACGGCAATCAGCCCCAGCATTTT
CDR3: CASAAADDGNQPQHF